This entry lists 25 T cell receptor beta chains sequenced from one sample in a study of cytomegalovirus exposure and HLA in healthy donors. Vbeta (60) and Jbeta (13) primers were used in the PCR. The assay was immunoSEQ multiplex PCR, and TCRdb's table has in-frame clones only and misses some. The sample has 150,000 to 200,000 clones, about 80% seen once. The sample was PBMCs. The receptors derive from a woman aged 40 to 55 in good health and CMV-seronegative.

The chain joins TRBV5-3 to TRBJ2-3; possible D gene TRBD2, 6 bases. TRBV5-3 is reported as an ORF; its role is uncertain. Trimming took off 8 bases at V and 6 bases at J, with 22 bases between the two ends. The CDR3 contains 15 residues. The CDR3 protein is CASSPMEGAVDTQYF. In nucleotides, the CDR3 is TGTGCCAGCAGCCCCATGGAGGGAGCGGTGGATACGCAGTATTTT.

This chain connects TRBV4-3 to TRBJ1-5; a weak D match, TRBD1 (5 bases). Trimming took off 0 bases at V and 7 bases at J, with 10 bases between the two ends. The CDR3 sequence is 14 residues long. Looked up from germline, CDR1 is LGHNA and CDR2 is YSLEER. The CDR3 DNA is TGCGCCAGCAGCCAAGATCAGGGCAGGCAGCCCCAGCATTTT. Translating it yields CASSQDQGRQPQHF.

This chain joins TRBV28 and TRBJ1-3; D ambiguous. The V end lost 4 bases, the J end lost 3 bases, and 13 bases lay between the germline ends. The germline CDR1 and CDR2 sequences are MDHEN and SYDVKM. The CDR3 spans 15 residues. For the CDR3, the DNA is TGTGCCAGCAGTTCTCACAGTGGTGTTGGAAACACCATATATTTT. It is translated as CASSSHSGVGNTIYF.

V is TRBV5-1 and J is TRBJ1-4; D remains ambiguous. V lost 4 bases to trimming and J lost 0 bases, with 10 bases between them. The CDR3 is 15 residues long. The germline V gene has CDR1 SGHRS and CDR2 YFSETQ. In DNA, the CDR3 is TGCGCCAGCAGCCAAAACTTCGCAACTAATGAAAAACTGTTTTTT. It encodes CASSQNFATNEKLFF.

This clone was detected only a few times. The chain uses TRBV7-9 and TRBJ1-5; the match to TRBD1 covers 8 bases. The germline CDR1 and CDR2 sequences are SEHNR and FQNEAQ (reference sequence). The CDR3 has 17 amino acids. Losses at the gene ends were 5 bases for V and 3 bases for J; bases not matched to a gene: 12. The chain's CDR3 is CASSPDRGVYVNQPQHF. CDR3 sequence (DNA): TGTGCCAGCAGCCCCGACAGGGGAGTCTATGTCAATCAGCCCCAGCATTTT.

V is TRBV28 and J is TRBJ2-5; 7 positions match TRBD1. Germline-derived CDR1 and CDR2 are MDHEN and SYDVKM. The CDR3 spans 15 residues. With V trimmed by 6 bases and J by 3 bases, 10 bases remained unmatched. CDR3 sequence: CASSQKTGLKETQYF. The CDR3 DNA follows: TGTGCCAGCAGCCAGAAGACAGGGTTAAAAGAGACCCAGTACTTC.

This clone was seen only a few times. The chain links TRBV2 to TRBJ2-7; tentatively, D is TRBD1 (6 bases). The V gene lost 7 bases and the J gene lost 3 bases, with 25 bases spanning the gap. Germline V lookup: CDR1 SNHLY, CDR2 FYNNEI. There are 17 residues in the CDR3. CDR3 region: CASKGRLQARGNYEQYF. As DNA, the CDR3 is TGTGCCAGCAAGGGCAGGCTCCAGGCTAGGGGGAACTACGAGCAGTACTTC.

The chain is built from TRBV4-3 and TRBJ2-6, with D hard to call. This CDR3 is built from 15 residues. Trimming stripped 1 base from V and 4 bases from J, with 8 bases between. Germline values: CDR1 LGHNA, CDR2 YSLEER. The CDR3, as DNA: TGCGCCAGCAGCCAAGCAGACACCGGGGCCAACGTCCTGACTTTC. Its protein product is CASSQADTGANVLTF.

This sequence joins TRBV7-2 and TRBJ2-7, with 8 nucleotides matching TRBD1. This CDR3 has 13 amino acids. The J segment lost 5 bases and the V segment lost 2 bases, leaving 2 bases of the junction unmatched. Germline loops: CDR1 SGHTA, CDR2 FQGNSA. The DNA of the CDR3 is TGTGCCAGCAGCTTACCAGGGGGCGACGAGCAGTACTTC. This encodes CASSLPGGDEQYF.

The J gene is TRBJ2-7, the V gene TRBV7-2; tentatively, D is TRBD1 (6 bases). V was cut by 6 bases and J by 6 bases, with 15 bases left in between. The CDR3 loop spans 13 amino acids. Germline values: CDR1 SGHTA, CDR2 FQGNSA. CDR3 residues: CASSSLQGTEQYF. The CDR3, as DNA: TGTGCCAGCAGTTCGTTACAGGGTACCGAGCAGTACTTC.

This chain joins TRBV7-2 and TRBJ2-5; possibly TRBD1 for D (6 bases). The CDR3 runs 14 residues. The V gene's germline CDR1 is SGHTA and CDR2 FQGNSA. Deletions cut 6 bases from V and 5 bases from J, with 16 bases between. CDR3 sequence reads: CASREMTGRETQYF. Written as DNA, the CDR3 is TGTGCCAGCAGAGAGATGACAGGCCGGGAGACCCAGTACTTC. Looking up the rest from reference TRBV7-2 and TRBJ2-5 gives the full variable domain: GAGVSQSPSNKVTEKGKDVELRCDPISGHTALYWYRQSLGQGLEFLIYFQGNSAPDKSGLPSDRFSAERTGGSVSTLTIQRTQQEDSAVYLCASREMTGRETQYFGPGTRLLVL.

This clone showed up just a few times. This chain uses TRBV6-1 with TRBJ2-2; 11 bases line up with TRBD1. CDR1 MNHNS and CDR2 SASEGT come from the germline V gene. V shed 9 bases and J 6 bases; nucleotides not matched to a gene: 9. The CDR3 sequence is 15 residues long. Here the CDR3 reads CASIVDRGRSGELFF. The CDR3 DNA reads TGTGCCAGTATAGTGGACAGGGGGCGATCCGGGGAGCTGTTTTTT.

This chain links TRBV11-1 with TRBJ2-7, with 11 bases aligning to TRBD2. Trimming cost V 2 bases and J 3 bases; bases outside gene matches: 9. Germline-derived CDR1 and CDR2 are SGHAT and FQDESV (reference sequence). The CDR3 is 17 amino acids. The CDR3 DNA sequence: TGTGCCAGCAGCTTAACTAGCGGGGGACGAGTAGACTACGAGCAGTACTTC. Amino acids: CASSLTSGGRVDYEQYF.

The chain uses TRBV2 and TRBJ2-2, with 13 bases aligning to TRBD2. Germline V gene lookup returns CDR1 SNHLY and CDR2 FYNNEI. With V trimmed by 6 bases and J by 6 bases, 7 bases remained unmatched. This CDR3 region has 16 residues. The CDR3 sequence: CASRHTSGGAPGELFF. The CDR3 DNA reads as TGTGCCAGCAGACATACTAGCGGGGGGGCTCCCGGGGAGCTGTTTTTT.

This clone came up once. The V call is TRBV13, the J call TRBJ2-7; D might be TRBD2 (7 bases). This CDR3 has 14 residues. The V and J ends lost 4 bases and 6 bases respectively, with 16 bases between them. Germline CDR1 and CDR2: PRHDT and FYEKMQ (reference sequence). CDR3 loop: CASSSEGGAIEQYF. DNA for the CDR3: TGTGCCAGCAGCTCCGAGGGGGGGGCAATCGAGCAGTACTTC.

In DNA, the CDR3 is TGTGCCAGCAGTTATCGGGACAGTGACTCCGAGCAGTACTTC. Protein: CASSYRDSDSEQYF. The chain is built from TRBV27 and TRBJ2-7, with TRBD1 matching 7 bases. This CDR3 contains 14 residues. CDR1 MNHEY and CDR2 SMNVEV come from the germline V gene (reference sequence). The J segment lost 6 bases and the V segment lost 4 bases, leaving 9 bases of the junction unmatched.

The chain combines TRBV28 with TRBJ1-2, with TRBD1 identical over 8 bases. This CDR3 comprises 13 residues. J was trimmed by 7 bases and V by 7 bases; bases with no gene match: 8. Germline CDR1 and CDR2: MDHEN and SYDVKM. CDR3 nucleotides: TGTGCCAGCATCCTTCAGGGGGCTGCTGGCTACACCTTC. Protein: CASILQGAAGYTF.

This clone was counted a single time. The genes are TRBV19 and TRBJ1-5, with D hard to call. This CDR3 is 14 amino acids long. Germline CDR1 LNHDA, CDR2 SQIVND (reference sequence). Trimming left V 3 bases short and J 3 bases short, with 9 bases between. CDR3: CASSIQADNQPQHF. The CDR3 DNA reads TGTGCCAGTAGTATTCAGGCAGACAATCAGCCCCAGCATTTT. Using reference TRBV19 and TRBJ1-5 for the parts outside the CDR3, the full variable domain is DGGITQSPKYLFRKEGQNVTLSCEQNLNHDAMYWYRQDPGQGLRLIYYSQIVNDFQKGDIAEGYSVSREKKESFPLTVTSAQKNPTAFYLCASSIQADNQPQHFGDGTRLSIL.

V usage is TRBV14 and J usage is TRBJ1-4; unclear D gene. There are 12 residues in the CDR3. The germline V gene has CDR1 SGHDN and CDR2 FVKESK. The germline V and J ends were trimmed by 1 base and 8 bases, with 5 bases remaining between them. The CDR3 DNA reads TGTGCCAGCAGCCAAGTGAGAGAAAAACTGTTTTTT. This encodes CASSQVREKLFF.

The chain has TRBV4-3 and TRBJ2-7, with D tentatively TRBD2 (6 bases). CDR1 is LGHNA and CDR2 is YSLEER in the germline V gene. The V gene lost 1 base and the J gene lost 3 bases, with 16 bases spanning the gap. The CDR3 consists of 16 residues. The DNA for the CDR3 is TGCGCCAGCAGCCAAGTGGAAGTTGGGGGAGGCTACGAGCAGTACTTC. Translation: CASSQVEVGGGYEQYF.

The chain uses TRBV29-1 and TRBJ2-3; 8 bases agree with TRBD2. Per germline, CDR1 SQVTM and CDR2 ANQGSEA. Losses at the gene ends were 5 bases for V and 1 base for J; bases not matched to a gene: 8. This CDR3 contains 15 residues. The CDR3 sequence: CSVCRAAGGTDTQYF. The CDR3 coding sequence is TGCAGCGTTTGCCGGGCAGCGGGGGGCACAGATACGCAGTATTTT.

The sample holds a few counts of this clone. The genes are TRBV5-1 and TRBJ2-7; 10 bases map to TRBD2. This CDR3 comprises 14 residues. Germline V gene lookup returns CDR1 SGHRS and CDR2 YFSETQ. With V trimmed by 6 bases and J by 1 base, 4 bases remained unmatched. The CDR3 sequence: CASTGTSASYEQYF. The CDR3 DNA follows: TGCGCCAGCACTGGGACTAGCGCATCCTACGAGCAGTACTTC.

As concerns this clone: The same CDR3 is also encoded by other DNA sequences in this sample. The V gene is TRBV13, the J gene TRBJ1-2; 8 bases agree with TRBD1. This CDR3 spans 15 amino acids. From germline, CDR1 is PRHDT and CDR2 FYEKMQ (reference sequence). The J segment lost 6 bases and the V segment lost 1 base, leaving 7 bases of the junction unmatched. The CDR3: CASSLDPQGEDGYTF. The CDR3 DNA sequence: TGTGCCAGCAGCTTAGACCCACAGGGGGAAGATGGCTACACCTTC.

Notes on this clone: One end of the junction fails to match germline, which may point to a read error. J is TRBJ2-2 and V is TRBV7-8; the match to TRBD2 covers 13 bases. This CDR3 is built from 16 residues. Germline CDR1 reads SGHVS; CDR2 reads FQNEAQ. CDR3 residues: CASSGGTSGNPGELFF. The CDR3 DNA is TGTGCCAGCAGCGGGGGGACTAGCGGGAACCCCGGGGAGCTGTTTTTT.

The chain links TRBV19 to TRBJ2-5; D call uncertain. The CDR3 contains 14 residues. The ends were cut back, 1 base at V and 0 bases at J, with 6 bases in the middle. Germline CDR1 reads LNHDA; CDR2 reads SQIVND (reference sequence). The CDR3 nucleotides read TGTGCCAGTAGTATAGGGCGGTACCAAGAGACCCAGTACTTC. This translates into CASSIGRYQETQYF.